Listed below are T cell receptor beta chains from one sample, sequenced in a study of CD8+CD57+ T cells in acquired aplastic anemia. One entry per CDR3 protein results from TCRdb running MiXCR on the reads. The table shows around 250,000 distinct CDR3 sequences, with around 82% occurring only once. Sample: sorted CD4+, CD8+, or CD8+CD57+ T cells (not recorded which) from PBMCs. These receptors all come from a human donor with aplastic anemia. The CDR3 runs from the conserved cysteine through the conserved F or W. Each record gives: J gene, V gene, clone size, D gene, CDR3 DNA, CDR3 protein. A D gene is named only where the DNA matches it firmly. Where a row states a size, it is once, few, many or the class of an expanded clone; other rows omit it.

J: TRBJ1-5; V: TRBV9; size: -; D: TRBD1; DNA: TGTGCCAGTAGTATTATGGGGCAGGGGGGCAATCAGCATTTT; CDR3: CASSIMGQGGNQHF
J: TRBJ1-6; V: TRBV6-5; size: -; D: -; DNA: TGTGCCAGCAGCTGGGCGAATTCACCCCTCCACTTT; CDR3: CASSWANSPLHF
J: TRBJ2-3; V: TRBV9; size: -; D: -; DNA: TGTGCCAGCAGCCTCTGGGTTCTTCGCGCCAGGGACAATTTT; CDR3: CASSLWVLRARDNF
J: TRBJ2-3; V: TRBV9; size: -; D: TRBD2; DNA: TGCGCCAGCCTCTTAGGACTAGCGCTGCATACATACTATTTT; CDR3: CASLLGLALHTYYF
J: TRBJ2-5; V: TRBV29-1; size: -; D: TRBD2; DNA: TGCAGCGTTGTCCCAGCGGGGCCAGAGACCCAGTACTTC; CDR3: CSVVPAGPETQYF
J: TRBJ2-7; V: TRBV25-1; size: -; D: TRBD2; DNA: TGTGCCAGCAGCCCCCCCTCGGCGGGGGGCCCCAACGAGCAGTACTTC; CDR3: CASSPPSAGGPNEQYF
J: TRBJ2-3; V: TRBV11-3; size: -; D: -; DNA: TGTGCCAGCAGCTGGACAGAAATGGATACGCAGTATTTT; CDR3: CASSWTEMDTQYF
J: TRBJ2-5; V: TRBV5-6; size: -; D: -; DNA: TGTGCCAGCAGCTTGTATCAGAAGACCCAGTACTTC; CDR3: CASSLYQKTQYF
J: TRBJ1-2; V: TRBV11-3; size: -; D: -; DNA: TGTGCCAGGACGGTTGATAATTCACCCGACTATGGCTACACCTTC; CDR3: CARTVDNSPDYGYTF
J: TRBJ2-7; V: TRBV7-3; size: -; D: -; DNA: TGTGCCAGCAGTAGACAGGCGATCCCCGAGCAGTACTTC; CDR3: CASSRQAIPEQYF
J: TRBJ1-1; V: TRBV16; size: -; D: -; DNA: TGTGCCAGCAGCTTTTATAGCGCCGGGAACACAGTAGCTTTCTTT; CDR3: CASSFYSAGNTVAFF
J: TRBJ2-3; V: TRBV7-2; size: -; D: -; DNA: TGTGCCAGCGGGGAAGGGGGAGCACCCGAGACGTATTTT; CDR3: CASGEGGAPETYF
J: TRBJ2-5; V: TRBV15; size: -; D: -; DNA: TGTGCCAGCAGAGGCAGCGCGCGAGAGACCCAGTACTTC; CDR3: CASRGSARETQYF
J: TRBJ2-5; V: TRBV15; size: -; D: TRBD2; DNA: TGTGCCACCAGCAGAGGCAGCTTAGCGCCCCTAGCGGCTAAGACCCAGTACTTC; CDR3: CATSRGSLAPLAAKTQYF
J: TRBJ1-2; V: TRBV25-1; size: -; D: TRBD1; DNA: TGTGCCAGCAGTGATCCAGGGGGCGGGCGGGCTAACTATGGCTGCACCTTC; CDR3: CASSDPGGGRANYGCTF
J: TRBJ2-6; V: TRBV7-8; size: -; D: -; DNA: TGTGCCAGCAGCTTACCCGGAGGTCCCGATACGCAGTATCTGACTTTC; CDR3: CASSLPGGPDTQYLTF
J: TRBJ1-1; V: TRBV7-2; size: -; D: -; DNA: TGTGCCAGCAGCTTAGAGGGTTCCCACCCTAATGAAAAATTCTTT; CDR3: CASSLEGSHPNEKFF
J: TRBJ2-3; V: TRBV2; size: -; D: -; DNA: TGTGCCAGCAGGCCCGAAGGACAGTCTACAGATACGCAGTATTTT; CDR3: CASRPEGQSTDTQYF
J: TRBJ2-3; V: TRBV2; size: few; D: -; DNA: TGTGCCAGCGGGGACGTGGGCCAAGATACGCAGTATTTT; CDR3: CASGDVGQDTQYF
J: TRBJ1-5; V: TRBV15; size: -; D: -; DNA: TGTGCCACCAGCAGAGATCAGGCCTATAGCAATCAGCCCCAGCATTTT; CDR3: CATSRDQAYSNQPQHF
J: TRBJ1-1; V: TRBV7-8; size: -; D: -; DNA: TGTGCCAGCAGCTTAGCGCTAGGAGCCGATACGCAGTCTTTCTTT; CDR3: CASSLALGADTQSFF
J: TRBJ2-3; V: TRBV7-6; size: -; D: -; DNA: TGTGCCAGCAGCTTGGGGAACAATCAGGAGTCGCAGTGTTTT; CDR3: CASSLGNNQESQCF
J: TRBJ1-1; V: TRBV7-2; size: -; D: TRBD1; DNA: TGTGCCAGCGTACCGACTGAGGGGGCGAGAAACCCAGTAGCTTTCTTT; CDR3: CASVPTEGARNPVAFF
J: TRBJ2-3; V: TRBV7-3; size: -; D: -; DNA: TGTGCCAGCAGATTAGAGGGCGGTCCCGATGCGCAGTATTTT; CDR3: CASRLEGGPDAQYF
J: TRBJ1-5; V: TRBV5-6; size: -; D: -; DNA: TGTGCCAGCAGCATGGATTGGGACTACAATCAGCCCCAGCATTTT; CDR3: CASSMDWDYNQPQHF
J: TRBJ1-1; V: TRBV7-9; size: once; D: TRBD1; DNA: TGTGCCGGACAGGGGGCTAGGGAGACCCAGTACGTAGGTTTCTTT; CDR3: CAGQGARETQYVGFF
J: TRBJ2-3; V: TRBV7-2; size: -; D: -; DNA: TGTGCCAGCACCCCGGTGGGCTCACCGAACAATGAGCAGTATTTT; CDR3: CASTPVGSPNNEQYF
J: TRBJ2-1; V: TRBV7-2; size: -; D: TRBD2; DNA: TGTGCCAGCAGCTTAACGAAGCGGGGGTATTCGCATGAGCAGTTCTTC; CDR3: CASSLTKRGYSHEQFF
J: TRBJ2-3; V: TRBV7-9; size: once; D: -; DNA: -; CDR3: CASSSPDTQYFGPQYF
J: TRBJ2-3; V: TRBV15; size: -; D: -; DNA: TGTGCCAGCAGCACCCGGTCCCAGACGCAGTATTTT; CDR3: CASSTRSQTQYF
J: TRBJ2-1; V: TRBV7-8; size: -; D: -; DNA: TGTGCCAGCAGCCGTCGGGGTGGAAACATTCAGTACTTCCAGTTCTTC; CDR3: CASSRRGGNIQYFQFF
J: TRBJ2-6; V: TRBV9; size: once; D: -; DNA: TGTGCCAGCAGCCTCCAGAGGGAGACCCAGGGGGCCAACGTCCTGACTTTC; CDR3: CASSLQRETQGANVLTF
J: TRBJ2-5; V: TRBV7-9; size: -; D: -; DNA: TGTGCCAGCAGCTCTAGCCCAGATAGGGGAGATTTTCAGTACTTC; CDR3: CASSSSPDRGDFQYF
J: TRBJ1-6; V: TRBV7-2; size: -; D: -; DNA: TGTGCCAGCAGCTTAAAGGGGACAAATTCACCCCTCCACTTT; CDR3: CASSLKGTNSPLHF
J: TRBJ1-5; V: TRBV11-2; size: -; D: -; DNA: TGTGCCAGCAGTCCGGGCCGGGACATGCAGCCCCAGCATTTT; CDR3: CASSPGRDMQPQHF
J: TRBJ2-1; V: TRBV19; size: -; D: TRBD1; DNA: TGTGCCAGTAGCGATCGACAGGGCCGGGTCAATGAGCAGTTCTTC; CDR3: CASSDRQGRVNEQFF
J: TRBJ2-1; V: TRBV11-1; size: -; D: -; DNA: TGTGCCAGCAGCTCCACCCTAGGTCACAATGAGCAGTTCTTC; CDR3: CASSSTLGHNEQFF
J: TRBJ2-3; V: TRBV7-7; size: -; D: -; DNA: TGTGCCGTTCTTGGAGGGGCGGAGACCCAGGACACGCGGTATTTT; CDR3: CAVLGGAETQDTRYF
J: TRBJ1-6; V: TRBV11-2; size: -; D: -; DNA: TGTGCCAGCGCCGGGAGTAGCTTCCACGAGCAGTACTTCCTCCACTTT; CDR3: CASAGSSFHEQYFLHF
J: TRBJ2-5; V: TRBV7-2; size: -; D: -; DNA: TGTGCCAGCAGCTTGCCGACTAACCAAGAGACCCAGTACTTC; CDR3: CASSLPTNQETQYF
J: TRBJ2-1; V: TRBV7-2; size: -; D: TRBD2; DNA: TGTGCCAGCAGCTTGACTAGCGGGGGCGGAAACACGCAGCAGTTCTTC; CDR3: CASSLTSGGGNTQQFF
J: TRBJ2-3; V: TRBV2; size: -; D: -; DNA: TGTGGTGGCGGGGGCGGAGGGTCAGATACGCAGTATTTT; CDR3: CGGGGGGSDTQYF
J: TRBJ2-3; V: TRBV7-9; size: -; D: -; DNA: TGTGCCAGCAGCTTAGCGAGAAGCCCCGGTACGCAGTATTTT; CDR3: CASSLARSPGTQYF